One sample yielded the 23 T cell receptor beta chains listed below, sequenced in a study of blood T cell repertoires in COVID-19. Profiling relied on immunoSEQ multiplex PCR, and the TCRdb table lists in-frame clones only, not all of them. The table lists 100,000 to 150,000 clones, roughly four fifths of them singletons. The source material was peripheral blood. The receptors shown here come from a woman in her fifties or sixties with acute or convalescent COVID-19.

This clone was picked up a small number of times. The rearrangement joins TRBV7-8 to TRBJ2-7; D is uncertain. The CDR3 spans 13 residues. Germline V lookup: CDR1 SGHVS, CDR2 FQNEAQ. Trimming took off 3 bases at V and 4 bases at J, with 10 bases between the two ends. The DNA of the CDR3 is TGTGCCAGCAGCTTGGGCCATAATTACGAGCAGTACTTC. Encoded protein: CASSLGHNYEQYF. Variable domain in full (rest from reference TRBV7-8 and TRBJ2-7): GAGVSQSPRYKVAKRGQDVALRCDPISGHVSLFWYQQALGQGPEFLTYFQNEAQLDKSGLPSDRFFAERPEGSVSTLKIQRTQQEDSAVYLCASSLGHNYEQYFGPGTRLTVT.

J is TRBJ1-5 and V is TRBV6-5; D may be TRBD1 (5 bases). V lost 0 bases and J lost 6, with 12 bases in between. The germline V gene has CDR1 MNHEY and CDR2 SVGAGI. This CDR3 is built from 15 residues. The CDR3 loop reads CASSYSAGLGQPQHF. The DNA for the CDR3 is TGTGCCAGCAGTTACTCGGCGGGGCTTGGTCAGCCCCAGCATTTT.

The CDR3 bases are TGTGCCAGCAGTTACACAGGGAGCACAGATACGCAGTATTTT. It specifies CASSYTGSTDTQYF. The chain joins TRBV6-5 to TRBJ2-3; weak D call: TRBD1 (6 bases). Germline V gene lookup returns CDR1 MNHEY and CDR2 SVGAGI. Trimming stripped 2 bases from V and 0 bases from J, with 6 bases between. The CDR3 extends over 14 amino acids.

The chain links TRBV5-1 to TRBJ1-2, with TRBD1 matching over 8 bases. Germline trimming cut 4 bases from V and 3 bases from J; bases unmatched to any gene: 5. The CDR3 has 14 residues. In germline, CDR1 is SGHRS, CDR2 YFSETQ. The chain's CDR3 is CASSGQGGDYGYTF. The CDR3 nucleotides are TGCGCCAGCAGCGGACAGGGAGGAGACTATGGCTACACCTTC.

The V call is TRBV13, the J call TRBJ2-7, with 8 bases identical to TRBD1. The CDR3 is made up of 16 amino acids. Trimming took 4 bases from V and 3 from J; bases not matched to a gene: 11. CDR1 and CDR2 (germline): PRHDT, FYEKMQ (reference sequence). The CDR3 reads CASSSRGWTGLYEQYF. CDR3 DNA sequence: TGTGCCAGCAGCTCCCGTGGCTGGACAGGGCTCTACGAGCAGTACTTC.

The CDR3 DNA reads TGTGCCAGCAGTTTGGGAGGGCTAGCGGGGACAGATACGCAGTATTTT. It encodes CASSLGGLAGTDTQYF. This chain uses TRBV27 with TRBJ2-3, with 9 bases fitting TRBD2. Per the germline V gene, CDR1 is MNHEY and CDR2 is SMNVEV (reference sequence). The V segment lost 3 bases and the J segment 3 bases; nucleotides outside the gene matches: 7. CDR3 size: 16 residues.

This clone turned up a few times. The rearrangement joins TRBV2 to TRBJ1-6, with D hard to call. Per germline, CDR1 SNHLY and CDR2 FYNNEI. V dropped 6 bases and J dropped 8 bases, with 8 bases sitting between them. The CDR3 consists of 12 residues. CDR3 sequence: CASRGVDSPLHF. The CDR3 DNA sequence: TGTGCCAGCAGGGGAGTTGATTCACCCCTCCACTTT.

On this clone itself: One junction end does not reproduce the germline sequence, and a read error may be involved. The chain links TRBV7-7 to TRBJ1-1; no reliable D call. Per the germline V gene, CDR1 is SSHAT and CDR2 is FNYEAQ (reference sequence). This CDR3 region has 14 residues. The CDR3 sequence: CASSQITGNTEAFF. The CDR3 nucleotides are TGTGCTAGCAGTCAGATTACGGGGAACACTGAAGCTTTCTTT. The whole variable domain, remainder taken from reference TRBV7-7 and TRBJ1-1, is GAGVSQSPRYKVTKRGQDVTLRCDPISSHATLYWYQQALGQGPEFLTYFNYEAQPDKSGLPSDRFSAERPEGSISTLTIQRTEQRDSAMYRCASSQITGNTEAFFGQGTRLTVV.

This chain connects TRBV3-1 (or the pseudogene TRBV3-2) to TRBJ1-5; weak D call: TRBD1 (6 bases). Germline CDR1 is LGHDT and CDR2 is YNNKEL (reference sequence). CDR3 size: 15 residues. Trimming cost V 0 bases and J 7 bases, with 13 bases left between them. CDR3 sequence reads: CASSQDLGGLQPQHF. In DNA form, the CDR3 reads TGTGCCAGCAGCCAAGATCTGGGGGGGCTGCAGCCCCAGCATTTT.

The CDR3 loop is CASSLGWTAMNTEAFF. The CDR3 DNA reads as TGCGCCAGCAGCTTGGGTTGGACAGCCATGAACACTGAAGCTTTCTTT. This sequence joins TRBV5-1 and TRBJ1-1, with D perhaps TRBD1 (6 bases). Per germline, CDR1 SGHRS and CDR2 YFSETQ. The CDR3 is 16 residues long. V gave up 0 bases and J gave up 0 bases, with 12 bases separating them. The variable domain in full, with the rest retrieved from reference TRBV5-1 and TRBJ1-1, is KAGVTQTPRYLIKTRGQQVTLSCSPISGHRSVSWYQQTPGQGLQFLFEYFSETQRNKGNFPGRFSGRQFSNSRSEMNVSTLELGDSALYLCASSLGWTAMNTEAFFGQGTRLTVV.

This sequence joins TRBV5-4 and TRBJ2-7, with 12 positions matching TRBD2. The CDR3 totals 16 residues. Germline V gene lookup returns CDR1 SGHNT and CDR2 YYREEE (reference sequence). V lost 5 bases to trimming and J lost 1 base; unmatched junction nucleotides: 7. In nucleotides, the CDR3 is TGTGCCAGCAGTTGGGCTAGCGGGAGGGCATCCTACGAGCAGTACTTC. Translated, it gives CASSWASGRASYEQYF. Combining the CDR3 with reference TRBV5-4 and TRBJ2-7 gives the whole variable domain ETGVTQSPTHLIKTRGQQVTLRCSSQSGHNTVSWYQQALGQGPQFIFQYYREEENGRGNFPPRFSGLQFPNYSSELNVNALELDDSALYLCASSWASGRASYEQYFGPGTRLTVT.

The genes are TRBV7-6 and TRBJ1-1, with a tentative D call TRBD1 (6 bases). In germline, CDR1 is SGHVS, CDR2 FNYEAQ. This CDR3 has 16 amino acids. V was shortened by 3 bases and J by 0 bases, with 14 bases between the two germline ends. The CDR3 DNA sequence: TGTGCCAGCAGCTTCGGGACACGGAACATGAACACTGAAGCTTTCTTT. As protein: CASSFGTRNMNTEAFF. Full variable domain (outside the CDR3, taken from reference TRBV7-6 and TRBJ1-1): GAGVSQSPRYKVTKRGQDVALRCDPISGHVSLYWYRQALGQGPEFLTYFNYEAQQDKSGLPNDRFSAERPEGSISTLTIQRTEQRDSAMYRCASSFGTRNMNTEAFFGQGTRLTVV.

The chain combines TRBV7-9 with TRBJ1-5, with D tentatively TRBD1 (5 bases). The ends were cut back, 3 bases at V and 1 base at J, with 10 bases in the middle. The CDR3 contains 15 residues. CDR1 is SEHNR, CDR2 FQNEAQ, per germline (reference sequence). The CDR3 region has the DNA TGTGCCAGCAGCTTCGGGGGGACGAGCAATCAGCCCCAGCATTTT. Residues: CASSFGGTSNQPQHF.

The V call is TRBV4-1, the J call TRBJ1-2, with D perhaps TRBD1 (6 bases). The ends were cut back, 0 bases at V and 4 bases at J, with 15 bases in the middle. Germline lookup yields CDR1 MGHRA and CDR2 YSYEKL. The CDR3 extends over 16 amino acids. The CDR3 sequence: CASSQDQRTESYGYTF. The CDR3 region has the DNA TGCGCCAGCAGCCAAGATCAACGGACAGAGAGCTATGGCTACACCTTC.

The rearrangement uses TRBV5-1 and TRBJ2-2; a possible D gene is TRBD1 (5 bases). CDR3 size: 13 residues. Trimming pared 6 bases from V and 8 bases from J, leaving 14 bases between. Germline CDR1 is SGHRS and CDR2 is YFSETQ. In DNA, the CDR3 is TGCGCCAGCAACGGGCAGGGCACAGGGGAGCTGTTTTTT. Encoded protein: CASNGQGTGELFF.

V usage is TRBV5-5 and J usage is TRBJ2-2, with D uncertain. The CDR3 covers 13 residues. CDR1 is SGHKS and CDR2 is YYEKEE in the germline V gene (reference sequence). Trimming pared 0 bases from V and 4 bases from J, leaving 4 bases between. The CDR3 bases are TGTGCCAGCAGCTTGGGGCCCACCGGGGAGCTGTTTTTT. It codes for CASSLGPTGELFF.

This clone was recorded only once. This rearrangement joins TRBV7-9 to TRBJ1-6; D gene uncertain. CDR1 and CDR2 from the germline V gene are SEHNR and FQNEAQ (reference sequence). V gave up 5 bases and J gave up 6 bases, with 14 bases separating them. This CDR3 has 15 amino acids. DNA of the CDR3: TGTGCCAGCAGCATCAAAGCGATTATTAATTCACCCCTCCACTTT. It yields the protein CASSIKAIINSPLHF. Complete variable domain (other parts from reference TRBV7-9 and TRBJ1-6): DTGVSQNPRHKITKRGQNVTFRCDPISEHNRLYWYRQTLGQGPEFLTYFQNEAQLEKSRLLSDRFSAERPKGSFSTLEIQRTEQGDSAMYLCASSIKAIINSPLHFGNGTRLTVT.

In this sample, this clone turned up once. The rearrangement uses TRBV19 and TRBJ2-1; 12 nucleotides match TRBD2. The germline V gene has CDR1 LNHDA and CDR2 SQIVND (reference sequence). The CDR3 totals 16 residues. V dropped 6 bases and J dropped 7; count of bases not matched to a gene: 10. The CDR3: CASSPLAGGPVNEQFF. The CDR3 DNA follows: TGTGCCAGTAGCCCTCTAGCGGGAGGGCCGGTAAATGAGCAGTTCTTC.

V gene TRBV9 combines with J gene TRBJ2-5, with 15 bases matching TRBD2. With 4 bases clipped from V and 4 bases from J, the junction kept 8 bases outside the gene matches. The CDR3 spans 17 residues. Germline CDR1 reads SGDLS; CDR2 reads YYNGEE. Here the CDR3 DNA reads TGTGCCAGCAGCCCCGGGACTAGCGGGGGGCTTGGAGAGACCCAGTACTTC. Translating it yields CASSPGTSGGLGETQYF.

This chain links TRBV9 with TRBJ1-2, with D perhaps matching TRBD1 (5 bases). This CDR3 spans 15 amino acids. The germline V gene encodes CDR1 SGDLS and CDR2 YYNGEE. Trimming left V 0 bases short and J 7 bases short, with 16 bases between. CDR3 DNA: TGTGCCAGCAGCGTAGCCCTAGGGGAACCGGCTGGCTACACCTTC. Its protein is CASSVALGEPAGYTF.

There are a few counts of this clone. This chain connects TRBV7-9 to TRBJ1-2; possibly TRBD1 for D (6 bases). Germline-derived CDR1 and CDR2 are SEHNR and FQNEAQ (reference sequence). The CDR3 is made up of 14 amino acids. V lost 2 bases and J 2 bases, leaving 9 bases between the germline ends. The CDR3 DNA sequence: TGTGCCAGCAGCTTATGGGACACCAACTATGGCTACACCTTC. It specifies CASSLWDTNYGYTF.

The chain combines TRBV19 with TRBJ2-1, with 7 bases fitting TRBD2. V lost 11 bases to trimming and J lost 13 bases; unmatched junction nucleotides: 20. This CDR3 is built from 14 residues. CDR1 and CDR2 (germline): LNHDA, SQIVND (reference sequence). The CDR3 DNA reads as TGTGCCTCGGATTCAGGCGGGAGTGTACCCGCTCAGTTCTTC. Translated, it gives CASDSGGSVPAQFF.

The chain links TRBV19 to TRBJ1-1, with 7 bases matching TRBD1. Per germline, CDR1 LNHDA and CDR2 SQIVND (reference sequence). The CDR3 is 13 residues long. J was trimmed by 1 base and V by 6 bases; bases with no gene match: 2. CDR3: CASSDRENTEAFF. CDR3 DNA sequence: TGTGCCAGTAGCGACAGGGAGAACACTGAAGCTTTCTTT.